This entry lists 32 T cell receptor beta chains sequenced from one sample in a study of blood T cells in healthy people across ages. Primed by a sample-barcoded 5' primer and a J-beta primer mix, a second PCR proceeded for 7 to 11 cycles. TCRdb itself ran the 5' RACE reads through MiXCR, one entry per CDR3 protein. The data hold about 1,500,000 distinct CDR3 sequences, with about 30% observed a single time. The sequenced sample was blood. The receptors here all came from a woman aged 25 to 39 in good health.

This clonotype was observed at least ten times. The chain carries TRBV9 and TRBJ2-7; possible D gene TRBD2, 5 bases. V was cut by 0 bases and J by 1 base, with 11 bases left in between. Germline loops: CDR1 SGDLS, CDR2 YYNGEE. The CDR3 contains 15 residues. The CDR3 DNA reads TGTGCCAGCAGCGTAGGGAACGGGGTGTCCTACGAGCAGTACTTC. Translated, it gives CASSVGNGVSYEQYF. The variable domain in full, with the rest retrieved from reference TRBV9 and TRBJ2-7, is DSGVTQTPKHLITATGQRVTLRCSPRSGDLSVYWYQQSLDQGLQFLIQYYNGEERAKGNILERFSAQQFPDLHSELNLSSLELGDSALYFCASSVGNGVSYEQYFGPGTRLTVT.

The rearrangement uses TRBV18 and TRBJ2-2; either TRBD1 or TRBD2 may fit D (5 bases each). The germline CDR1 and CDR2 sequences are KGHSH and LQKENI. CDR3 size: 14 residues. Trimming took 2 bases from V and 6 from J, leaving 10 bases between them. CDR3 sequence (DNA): TGTGCCAGCTCACCAGGATCGGGGCCCGGGGAGCTGTTTTTT. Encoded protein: CASSPGSGPGELFF.

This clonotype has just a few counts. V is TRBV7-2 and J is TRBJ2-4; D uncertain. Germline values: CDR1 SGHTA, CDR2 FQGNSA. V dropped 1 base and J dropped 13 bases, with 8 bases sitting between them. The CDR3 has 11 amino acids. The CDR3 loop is CASSLGMKQYF. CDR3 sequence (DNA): TGTGCCAGCAGCTTAGGCATGAAGCAGTACTTC.

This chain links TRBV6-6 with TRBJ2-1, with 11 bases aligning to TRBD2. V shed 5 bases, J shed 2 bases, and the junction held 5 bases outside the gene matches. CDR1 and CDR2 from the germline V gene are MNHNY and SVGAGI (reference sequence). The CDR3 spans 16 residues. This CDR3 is CASSAPLAGAYNEQFF. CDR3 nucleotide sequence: TGTGCCAGCAGTGCCCCACTAGCGGGGGCCTACAATGAGCAGTTCTTC.

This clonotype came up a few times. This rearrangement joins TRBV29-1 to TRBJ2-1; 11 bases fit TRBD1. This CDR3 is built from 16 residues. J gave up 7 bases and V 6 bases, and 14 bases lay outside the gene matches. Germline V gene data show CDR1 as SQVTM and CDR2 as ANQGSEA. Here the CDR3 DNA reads TGCAGCGTCCGAGGGAAAGCCGGGACAGGGGGAAATGAGCAGTTCTTC. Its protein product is CSVRGKAGTGGNEQFF.

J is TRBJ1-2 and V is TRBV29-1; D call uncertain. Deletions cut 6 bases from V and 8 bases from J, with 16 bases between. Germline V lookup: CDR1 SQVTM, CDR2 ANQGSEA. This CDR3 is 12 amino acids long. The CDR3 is CSVALGQTGYTF. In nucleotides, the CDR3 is TGCAGCGTCGCCTTGGGCCAGACGGGCTACACCTTC.

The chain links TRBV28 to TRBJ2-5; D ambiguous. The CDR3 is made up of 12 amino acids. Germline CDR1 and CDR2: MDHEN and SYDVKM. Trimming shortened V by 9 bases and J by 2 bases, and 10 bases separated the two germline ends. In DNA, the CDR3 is TGTGCCAGTATGAGTCTGCAAGAGACCCAGTACTTC. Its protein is CASMSLQETQYF. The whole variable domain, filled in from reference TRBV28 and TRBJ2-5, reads DVKVTQSSRYLVKRTGEKVFLECVQDMDHENMFWYRQDPGLGLRLIYFSYDVKMKEKGDIPEGYSVSREKKERFSLILESASTNQTSMYLCASMSLQETQYFGPGTRLLVL.

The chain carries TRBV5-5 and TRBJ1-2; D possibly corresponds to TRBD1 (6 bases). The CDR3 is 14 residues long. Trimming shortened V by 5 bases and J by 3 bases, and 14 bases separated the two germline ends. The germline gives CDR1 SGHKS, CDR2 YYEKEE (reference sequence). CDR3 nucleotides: TGTGCCAGCAGACGCGAGTGGACAGACTATGGCTACACCTTC. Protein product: CASRREWTDYGYTF.

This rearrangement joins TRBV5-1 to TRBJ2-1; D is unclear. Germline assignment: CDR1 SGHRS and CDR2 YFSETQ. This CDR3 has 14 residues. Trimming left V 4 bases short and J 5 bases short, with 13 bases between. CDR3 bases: TGCGCCAGCAGCCCCATGACTCCCGACAATGAGCAGTTCTTC. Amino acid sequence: CASSPMTPDNEQFF.

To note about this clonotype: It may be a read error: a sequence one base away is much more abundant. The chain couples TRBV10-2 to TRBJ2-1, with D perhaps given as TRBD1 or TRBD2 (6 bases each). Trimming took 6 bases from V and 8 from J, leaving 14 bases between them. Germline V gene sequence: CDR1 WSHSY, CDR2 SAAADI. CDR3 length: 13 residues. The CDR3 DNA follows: TGCGCCAGCAGGGGGGGACAAGCCCATGAGCAGTTCTTC. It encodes CASRGGQAHEQFF.

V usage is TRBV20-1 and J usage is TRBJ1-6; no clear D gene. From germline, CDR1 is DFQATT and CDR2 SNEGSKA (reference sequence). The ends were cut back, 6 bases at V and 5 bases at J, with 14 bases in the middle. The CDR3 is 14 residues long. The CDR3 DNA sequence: TGCAGTGCCCGGACCGATTTTCATAATTCACCCCTCCACTTT. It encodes CSARTDFHNSPLHF.

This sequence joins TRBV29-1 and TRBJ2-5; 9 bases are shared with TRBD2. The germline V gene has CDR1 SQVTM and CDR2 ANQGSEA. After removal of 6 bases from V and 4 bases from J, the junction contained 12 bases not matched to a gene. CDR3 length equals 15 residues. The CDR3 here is CSVLDPGGGAETQYF. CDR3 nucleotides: TGCAGCGTCCTCGACCCAGGCGGGGGGGCAGAGACCCAGTACTTC.

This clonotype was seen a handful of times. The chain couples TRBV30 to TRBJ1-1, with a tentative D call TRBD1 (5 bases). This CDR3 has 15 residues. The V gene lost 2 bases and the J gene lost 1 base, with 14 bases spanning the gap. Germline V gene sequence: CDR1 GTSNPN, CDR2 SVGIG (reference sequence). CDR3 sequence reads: CAWSPVGPGNTEAFF. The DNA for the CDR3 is TGTGCCTGGAGTCCTGTGGGGCCGGGGAACACTGAAGCTTTCTTT. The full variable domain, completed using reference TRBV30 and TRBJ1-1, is SQTIHQWPATLVQPVGSPLSLECTVEGTSNPNLYWYRQAAGRGLQLLFYSVGIGQISSEVPQNLSASRPQDRQFILSSKKLLLSDSGFYLCAWSPVGPGNTEAFFGQGTRLTVV.

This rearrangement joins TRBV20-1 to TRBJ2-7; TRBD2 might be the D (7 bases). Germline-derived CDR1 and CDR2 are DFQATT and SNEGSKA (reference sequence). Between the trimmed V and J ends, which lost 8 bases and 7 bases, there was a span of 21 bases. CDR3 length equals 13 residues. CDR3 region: CSQPRGGGAEQYF. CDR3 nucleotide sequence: TGCAGTCAACCGCGTGGCGGGGGCGCTGAGCAGTACTTC.

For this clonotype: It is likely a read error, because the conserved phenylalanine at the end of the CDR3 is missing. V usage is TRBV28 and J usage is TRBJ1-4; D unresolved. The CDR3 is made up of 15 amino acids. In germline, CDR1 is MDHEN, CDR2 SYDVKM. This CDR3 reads CASSFMDSTNEKLFV. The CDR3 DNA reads TGTGCCAGCAGTTTCATGGATTCAACTAACGAAAAACTGTTTGTT.

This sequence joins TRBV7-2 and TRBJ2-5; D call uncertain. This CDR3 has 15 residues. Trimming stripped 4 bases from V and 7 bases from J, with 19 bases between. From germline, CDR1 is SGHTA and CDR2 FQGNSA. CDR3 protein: CASSSSLVVPGTQYF. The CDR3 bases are TGTGCCAGCAGCTCCTCCCTAGTGGTTCCAGGGACCCAGTACTTC. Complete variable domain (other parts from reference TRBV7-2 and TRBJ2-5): GAGVSQSPSNKVTEKGKDVELRCDPISGHTALYWYRQSLGQGLEFLIYFQGNSAPDKSGLPSDRFSAERTGGSVSTLTIQRTQQEDSAVYLCASSSSLVVPGTQYFGPGTRLLVL.

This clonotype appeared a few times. The CDR3 DNA reads as TGTGCCGTACGGAGGGGTGGCAGGGACACTGAAGCTTTCTTT. This codes for CAVRRGGRDTEAFF. This chain uses TRBV27 with TRBJ1-1; tentative D call: TRBD1 (5 bases). This CDR3 spans 14 amino acids. Germline loops: CDR1 MNHEY, CDR2 SMNVEV (reference sequence). Trimming removed 11 bases at V and 3 bases at J, with 19 bases between.

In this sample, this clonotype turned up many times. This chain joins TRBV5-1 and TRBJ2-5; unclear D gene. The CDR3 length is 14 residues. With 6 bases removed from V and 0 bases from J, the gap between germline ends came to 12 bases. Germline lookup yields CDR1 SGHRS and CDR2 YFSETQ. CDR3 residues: CASKDSSYQETQYF. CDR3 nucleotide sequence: TGCGCCAGCAAAGACTCTTCGTACCAAGAGACCCAGTACTTC. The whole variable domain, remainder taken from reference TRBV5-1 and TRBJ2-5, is KAGVTQTPRYLIKTRGQQVTLSCSPISGHRSVSWYQQTPGQGLQFLFEYFSETQRNKGNFPGRFSGRQFSNSRSEMNVSTLELGDSALYLCASKDSSYQETQYFGPGTRLLVL.

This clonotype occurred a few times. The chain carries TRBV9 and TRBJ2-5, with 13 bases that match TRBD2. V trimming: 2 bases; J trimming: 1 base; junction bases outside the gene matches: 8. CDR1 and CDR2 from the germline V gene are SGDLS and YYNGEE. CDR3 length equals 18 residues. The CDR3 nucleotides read TGTGCCAGCAGCGTTGGGAGGACTAGCGGGAGCGGCCAAGAGACCCAGTACTTC. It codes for CASSVGRTSGSGQETQYF. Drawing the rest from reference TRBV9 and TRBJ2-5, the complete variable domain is DSGVTQTPKHLITATGQRVTLRCSPRSGDLSVYWYQQSLDQGLQFLIQYYNGEERAKGNILERFSAQQFPDLHSELNLSSLELGDSALYFCASSVGRTSGSGQETQYFGPGTRLLVL.

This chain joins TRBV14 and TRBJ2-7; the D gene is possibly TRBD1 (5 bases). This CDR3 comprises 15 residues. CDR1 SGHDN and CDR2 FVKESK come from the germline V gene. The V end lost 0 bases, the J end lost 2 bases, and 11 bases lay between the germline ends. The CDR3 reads CASSQEGRPPYEQYF. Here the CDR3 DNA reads TGTGCCAGCAGCCAAGAGGGGCGACCTCCCTACGAGCAGTACTTC.

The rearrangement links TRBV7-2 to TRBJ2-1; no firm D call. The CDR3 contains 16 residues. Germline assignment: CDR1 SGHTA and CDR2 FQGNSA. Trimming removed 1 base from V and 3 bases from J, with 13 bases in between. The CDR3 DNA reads TGTGCCAGCAGCTTAGAGTTACCCCAAGGCTACAATGAGCAGTTCTTC. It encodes CASSLELPQGYNEQFF.

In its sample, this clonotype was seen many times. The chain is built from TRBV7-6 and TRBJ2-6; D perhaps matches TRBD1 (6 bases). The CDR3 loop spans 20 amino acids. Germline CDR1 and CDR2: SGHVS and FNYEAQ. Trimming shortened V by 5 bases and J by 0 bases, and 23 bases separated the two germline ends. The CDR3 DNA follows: TGTGCCAGCAGCCCTAAGGGACATACTTATGAGCTCTCTGGGGCCAACGTCCTGACTTTC. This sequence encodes CASSPKGHTYELSGANVLTF.

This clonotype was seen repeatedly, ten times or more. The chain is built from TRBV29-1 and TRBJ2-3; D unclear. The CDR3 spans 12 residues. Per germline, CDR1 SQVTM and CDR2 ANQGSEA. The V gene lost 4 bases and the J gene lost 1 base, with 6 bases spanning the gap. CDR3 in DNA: TGCAGCGTTGTGTACGGCACAGATACGCAGTATTTT. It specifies CSVVYGTDTQYF.

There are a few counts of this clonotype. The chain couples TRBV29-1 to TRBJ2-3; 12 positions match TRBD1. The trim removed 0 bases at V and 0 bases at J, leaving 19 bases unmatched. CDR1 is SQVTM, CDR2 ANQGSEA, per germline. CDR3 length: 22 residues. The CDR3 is CSVEEEGTGGAGLRSSTDTQYF. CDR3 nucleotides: TGCAGCGTTGAAGAGGAAGGGACAGGGGGCGCGGGTCTCCGAAGTAGCACAGATACGCAGTATTTT.

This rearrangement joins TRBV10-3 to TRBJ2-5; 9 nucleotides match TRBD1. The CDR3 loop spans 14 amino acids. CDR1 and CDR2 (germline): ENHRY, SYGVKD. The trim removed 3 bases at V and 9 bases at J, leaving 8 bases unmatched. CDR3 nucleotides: TGTGCCATCAGTGAACCGGACAGGGGACAGCCCCAGTACTTC. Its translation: CAISEPDRGQPQYF.

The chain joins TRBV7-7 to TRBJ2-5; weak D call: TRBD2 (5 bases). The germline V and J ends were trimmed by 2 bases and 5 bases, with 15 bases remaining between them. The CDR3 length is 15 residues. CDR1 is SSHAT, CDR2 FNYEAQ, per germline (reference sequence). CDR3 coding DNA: TGTGCCAGCAGCTTATTTCCGGGGTCTGTGGAGACCCAGTACTTC. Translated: CASSLFPGSVETQYF.

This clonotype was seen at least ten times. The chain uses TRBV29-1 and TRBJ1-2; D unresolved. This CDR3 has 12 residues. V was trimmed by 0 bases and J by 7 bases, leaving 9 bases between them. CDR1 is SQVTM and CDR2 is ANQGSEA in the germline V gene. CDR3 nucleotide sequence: TGCAGCGTTGAAGATTCAGGACTTGGCTACACCTTC. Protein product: CSVEDSGLGYTF.

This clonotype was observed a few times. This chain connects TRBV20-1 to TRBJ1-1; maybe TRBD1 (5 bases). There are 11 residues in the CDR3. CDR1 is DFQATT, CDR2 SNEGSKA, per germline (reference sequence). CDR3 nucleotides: TGCACCGGGGCGGGGGGGACTGAAGCTTTCTTT. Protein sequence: CTGAGGTEAFF.

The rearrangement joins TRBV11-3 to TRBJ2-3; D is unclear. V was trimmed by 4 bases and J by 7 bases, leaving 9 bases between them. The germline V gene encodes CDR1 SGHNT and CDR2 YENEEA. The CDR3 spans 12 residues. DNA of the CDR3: TGTGCCAGCAGCTCATCCTCCCATACGCAGTATTTT. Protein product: CASSSSSHTQYF.

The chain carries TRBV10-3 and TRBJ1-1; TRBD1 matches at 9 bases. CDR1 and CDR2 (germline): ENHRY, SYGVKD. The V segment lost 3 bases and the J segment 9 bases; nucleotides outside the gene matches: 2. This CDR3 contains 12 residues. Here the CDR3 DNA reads TGTGCCATCAGTGAAAACAGGGGGCAAGCTTTCTTT. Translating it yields CAISENRGQAFF.

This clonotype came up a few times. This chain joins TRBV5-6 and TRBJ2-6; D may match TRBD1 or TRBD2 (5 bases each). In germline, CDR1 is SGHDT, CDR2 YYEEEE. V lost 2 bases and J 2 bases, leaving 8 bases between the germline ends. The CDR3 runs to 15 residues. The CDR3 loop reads CASSFGTPGANVLTF. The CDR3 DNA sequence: TGTGCCAGCAGCTTCGGGACCCCTGGGGCCAACGTCCTGACTTTC.

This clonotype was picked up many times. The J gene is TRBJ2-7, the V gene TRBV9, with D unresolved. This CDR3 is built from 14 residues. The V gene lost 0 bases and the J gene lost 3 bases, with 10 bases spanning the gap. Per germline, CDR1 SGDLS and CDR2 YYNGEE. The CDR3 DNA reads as TGTGCCAGCAGCGTAGGGCCAGCGAACTACGAGCAGTACTTC. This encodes CASSVGPANYEQYF.